This T cell receptor (beta chain) is drawn from a study of blood T cell repertoires in COVID-19. The repertoire was sequenced with immunoSEQ multiplex PCR; TCRdb's copy has only in-frame clones and lacks some. This table has roughly 230,000 clones, under 85% appearing once. Trimming shortened V by 0 bases and J by 3 bases, and 15 bases separated the two germline ends. This CDR3 spans 17 amino acids. Germline V CDR1 and CDR2: LGHDT, YNNKEL (reference sequence). The receptor's source is a human donor in a cohort sampled during active COVID-19. Sample: peripheral blood. The chain links TRBV3-1 (or the pseudogene TRBV3-2) to TRBJ1-3; D call uncertain. CDR3 amino acids: CASSQDKAGYNGNTIYF. Written as DNA, the CDR3 is TGTGCCAGCAGCCAAGATAAGGCGGGTTATAATGGAAACACCATATATTTT.